The next 10 T cell receptor beta chains were all read from a single sample in a study of metastatic and nonmetastatic thyroid tumors. TCRdb reprocessed the PCR reads using MiXCR. The table has about 19,000 clones, 34% seen once. Prior to thyroid surgery, none of the patients had received any treatment. Material: tumor tissue. The source of these receptors is a male donor with papillary thyroid cancer or a benign thyroid nodule (not recorded which). Some clones in this sample may be carry-over from other donors' samples.

This clone is large by share. The V and J genes are TRBV20-1 and TRBJ1-1; no reliable D call. Trimming took off 5 bases at V and 0 bases at J, with 19 bases between the two ends. Germline CDR1 and CDR2: DFQATT and SNEGSKA (reference sequence). The CDR3 consists of 16 residues. CDR3: CSAPPPAVIMNTEAFF. The DNA for the CDR3 is TGCAGTGCTCCCCCCCCCGCAGTTATCATGAACACTGAAGCTTTCTTT.

This rearrangement joins TRBV5-5 to TRBJ2-3; 8 bases map to TRBD2. The CDR3 consists of 14 residues. J gave up 1 base and V 6 bases, and 4 bases lay outside the gene matches. Germline V gene sequence: CDR1 SGHKS, CDR2 YYEKEE (reference sequence). CDR3 loop: CASNQLAGTDTQYF. CDR3 sequence (DNA): TGTGCCAGCAACCAACTAGCGGGCACAGATACGCAGTATTTT. The entire variable domain, with the rest obtained from reference TRBV5-5 and TRBJ2-3, is as follows: DAGVTQSPTHLIKTRGQQVTLRCSPISGHKSVSWYQQVLGQGPQFIFQYYEKEERGRGNFPDRFSARQFPNYSSELNVNALLLGDSALYLCASNQLAGTDTQYFGPGTRLTVL.

This clone was counted at least ten times. The J gene is TRBJ2-5, the V gene TRBV28, with 8 bases lining up with TRBD1. The length of the CDR3 is 15 residues. The J segment lost 5 bases and the V segment lost 5 bases, leaving 10 bases of the junction unmatched. Germline V gene data show CDR1 as MDHEN and CDR2 as SYDVKM. As DNA, the CDR3 is TGTGCCAGCAGTGTGGCAGGGGGCGCGGGGGAGACCCAGTACTTC. Amino acid sequence: CASSVAGGAGETQYF.

This clone was detected ten times or more. The J gene is TRBJ2-3, the V gene TRBV28, with 7 bases that match TRBD2. After removal of 7 bases from V and 11 bases from J, the junction contained 6 bases not matched to a gene. This CDR3 region has 11 residues. The germline V gene encodes CDR1 MDHEN and CDR2 SYDVKM. The CDR3 nucleotides read TGTGCCAGCATGGGGACTACAAAGCAGTATTTT. Protein: CASMGTTKQYF.

The genes are TRBV6-1 and TRBJ2-5; perhaps D is TRBD1 or TRBD2 (5 bases each). Germline CDR1 and CDR2: MNHNS and SASEGT. The V and J ends lost 7 bases and 5 bases respectively, with 20 bases between them. The CDR3 extends over 15 amino acids. CDR3 in amino acids: CASTREGGRDETQYF. CDR3 DNA sequence: TGTGCCAGCACGCGCGAGGGTGGCAGGGATGAGACCCAGTACTTC.

Only one count was recorded for this clone. Other DNA variants within this sample encode the same CDR3. This chain joins TRBV20-1 and TRBJ2-7; 9 nucleotides line up with TRBD2. This CDR3 contains 14 residues. Trimming cost V 6 bases and J 1 base; bases outside gene matches: 7. Germline CDR1 is DFQATT and CDR2 is SNEGSKA (reference sequence). CDR3 in amino acids: CSAGWREGSYEQYF. As DNA, the CDR3 is TGCAGTGCGGGTTGGCGGGAGGGGTCCTACGAGCAGTACTTC.

The chain recombines TRBV11-2 with TRBJ1-2; a possible D gene is TRBD1 (5 bases). This CDR3 is 16 amino acids long. V shed 2 bases and J shed 2 bases, with 15 bases lying between them. Germline CDR1 SGHAT, CDR2 FQNNGV. CDR3 loop: CASSLNAGDGNYGYTF. The CDR3, as DNA: TGTGCCAGCAGCTTAAATGCGGGGGATGGCAACTATGGCTACACCTTC.

CDR3 in DNA: TGTGCCGCCGGGACTTCTTATAATTCACCCCTCCACTTT. Encoded protein: CAAGTSYNSPLHF. The chain employs TRBV10-3 and TRBJ1-6; D might be TRBD1 (5 bases). CDR1 and CDR2 (germline): ENHRY, SYGVKD. This CDR3 is built from 13 residues. V was pared by 11 bases and J by 4 bases, with 12 bases between.

As concerns this clone: This same CDR3 is encoded by further DNA sequences in the sample. The V call is TRBV6-1, the J call TRBJ1-4, with a possible D match to TRBD1 (5 bases). V lost 2 bases to trimming and J lost 3 bases, with 16 bases between them. The CDR3 extends over 17 amino acids. Germline CDR1 is MNHNS and CDR2 is SASEGT. CDR3 coding DNA: TGTGCCAGCAGTGAAACTGGAGGGGCAGGTTCTAATGAAAAACTGTTTTTT. It codes for CASSETGGAGSNEKLFF.

The chain uses TRBV7-9 and TRBJ2-1; 9 bases line up with TRBD1. The CDR3 is 14 amino acids. J lost 8 bases, V lost 4 bases, and 6 bases had no gene match. Germline CDR1 reads SEHNR; CDR2 reads FQNEAQ (reference sequence). CDR3 nucleotides: TGTGCCAGCAGCTCCAGGACAGGGGTCGATGAGCAGTTCTTC. It yields the protein CASSSRTGVDEQFF.